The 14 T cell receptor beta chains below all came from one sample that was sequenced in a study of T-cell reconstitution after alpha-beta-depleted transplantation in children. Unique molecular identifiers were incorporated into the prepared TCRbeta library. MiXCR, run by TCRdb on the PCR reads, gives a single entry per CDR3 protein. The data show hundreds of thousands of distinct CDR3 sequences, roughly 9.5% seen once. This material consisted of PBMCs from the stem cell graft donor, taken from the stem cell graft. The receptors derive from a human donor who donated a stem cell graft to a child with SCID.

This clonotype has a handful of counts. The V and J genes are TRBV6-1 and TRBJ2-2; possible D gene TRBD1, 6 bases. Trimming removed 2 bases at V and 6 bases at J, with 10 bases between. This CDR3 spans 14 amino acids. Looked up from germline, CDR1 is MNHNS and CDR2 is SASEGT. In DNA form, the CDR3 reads TGTGCCAGCAGTGAACAACAGGGCGCCGGGGAGCTGTTTTTT. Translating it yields CASSEQQGAGELFF.

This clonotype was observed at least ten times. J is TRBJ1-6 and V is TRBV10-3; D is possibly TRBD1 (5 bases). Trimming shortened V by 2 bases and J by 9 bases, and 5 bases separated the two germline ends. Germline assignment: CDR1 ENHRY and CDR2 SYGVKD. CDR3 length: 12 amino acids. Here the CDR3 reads CAISEGGSPLHF. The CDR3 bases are TGTGCCATCAGTGAGGGGGGTTCACCCCTCCACTTT.

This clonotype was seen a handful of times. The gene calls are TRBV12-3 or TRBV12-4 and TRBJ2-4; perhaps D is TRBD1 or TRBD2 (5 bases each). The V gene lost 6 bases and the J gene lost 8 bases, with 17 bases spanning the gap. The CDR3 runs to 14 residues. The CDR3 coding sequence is TGTGCCAGCAGCAAGAGGGGCGCCGGGGACATTCAGTACTTC. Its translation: CASSKRGAGDIQYF.

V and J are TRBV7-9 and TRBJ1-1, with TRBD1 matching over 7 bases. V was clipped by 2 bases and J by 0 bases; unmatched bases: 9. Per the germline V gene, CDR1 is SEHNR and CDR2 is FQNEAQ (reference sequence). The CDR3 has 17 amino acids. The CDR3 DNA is TGTGCCAGCAGCTTAATGCGGGGGGGACAGCTGAACACTGAAGCTTTCTTT. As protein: CASSLMRGGQLNTEAFF.

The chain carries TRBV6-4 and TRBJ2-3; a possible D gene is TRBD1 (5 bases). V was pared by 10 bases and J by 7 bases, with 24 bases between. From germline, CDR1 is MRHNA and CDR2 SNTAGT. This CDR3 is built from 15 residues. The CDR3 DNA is TGTGCCACCTCCAAGCAGGTCACTTGGACACATACGCAGTATTTT. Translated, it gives CATSKQVTWTHTQYF.

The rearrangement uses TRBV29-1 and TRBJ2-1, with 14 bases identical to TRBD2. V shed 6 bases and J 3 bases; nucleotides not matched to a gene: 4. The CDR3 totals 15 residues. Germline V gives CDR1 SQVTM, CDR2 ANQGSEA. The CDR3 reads CSVRGLAGDYNEQFF. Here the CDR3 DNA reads TGCAGCGTCCGGGGACTAGCGGGGGACTACAATGAGCAGTTCTTC.

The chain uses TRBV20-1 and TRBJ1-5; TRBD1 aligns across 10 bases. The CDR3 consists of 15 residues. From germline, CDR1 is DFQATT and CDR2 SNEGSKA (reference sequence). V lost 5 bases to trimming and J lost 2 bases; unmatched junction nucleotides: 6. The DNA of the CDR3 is TGCAGTGCTGAGGGAGGGACAGGGGGCAATCAGCCCCAGCATTTT. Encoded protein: CSAEGGTGGNQPQHF.

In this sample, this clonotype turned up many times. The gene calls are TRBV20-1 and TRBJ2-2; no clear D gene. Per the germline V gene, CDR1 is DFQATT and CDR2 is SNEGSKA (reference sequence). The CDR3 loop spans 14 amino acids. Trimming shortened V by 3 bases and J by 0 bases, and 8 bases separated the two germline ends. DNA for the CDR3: TGCAGTGCTAGGGTGGCACCGAACACCGGGGAGCTGTTTTTT. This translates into CSARVAPNTGELFF.

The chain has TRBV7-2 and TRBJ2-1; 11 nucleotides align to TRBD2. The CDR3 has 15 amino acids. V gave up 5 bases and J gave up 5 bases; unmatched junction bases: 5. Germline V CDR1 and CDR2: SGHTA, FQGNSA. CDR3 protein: CASSPLAGVHNEQFF. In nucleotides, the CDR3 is TGTGCCAGCAGCCCACTAGCGGGGGTTCACAATGAGCAGTTCTTC.

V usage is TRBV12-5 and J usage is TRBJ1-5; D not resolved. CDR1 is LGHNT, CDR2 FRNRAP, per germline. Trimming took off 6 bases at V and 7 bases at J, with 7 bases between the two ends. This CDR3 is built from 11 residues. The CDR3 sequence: CASGTNQPQHF. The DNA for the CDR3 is TGTGCTAGTGGGACTAACCAGCCCCAGCATTTT.

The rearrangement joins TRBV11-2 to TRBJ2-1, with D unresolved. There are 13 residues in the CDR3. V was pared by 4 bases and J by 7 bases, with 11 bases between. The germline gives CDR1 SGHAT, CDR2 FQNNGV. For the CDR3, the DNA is TGTGCCAGCAGCTACGACCCGGTGAATGAGCAGTTCTTC. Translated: CASSYDPVNEQFF.

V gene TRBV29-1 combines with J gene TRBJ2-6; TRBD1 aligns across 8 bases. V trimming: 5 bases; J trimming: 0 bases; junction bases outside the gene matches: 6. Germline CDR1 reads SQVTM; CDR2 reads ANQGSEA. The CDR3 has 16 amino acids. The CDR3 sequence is CSVYGTGYSGANVLTF. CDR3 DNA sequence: TGCAGCGTTTACGGGACAGGTTACTCTGGGGCCAACGTCCTGACTTTC.

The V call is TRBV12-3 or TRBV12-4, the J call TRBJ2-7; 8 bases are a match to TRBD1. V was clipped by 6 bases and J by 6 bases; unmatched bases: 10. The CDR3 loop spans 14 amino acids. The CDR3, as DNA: TGTGCCAGCAGCCTCGGACAGGGAATCGGCGAGCAGTACTTC. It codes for CASSLGQGIGEQYF.

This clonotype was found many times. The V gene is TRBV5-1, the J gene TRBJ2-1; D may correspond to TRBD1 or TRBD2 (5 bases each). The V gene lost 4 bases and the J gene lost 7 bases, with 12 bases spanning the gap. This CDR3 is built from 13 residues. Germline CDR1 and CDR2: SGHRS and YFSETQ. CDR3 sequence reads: CASSLGTANEQFF. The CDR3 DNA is TGCGCCAGCAGCCTCGGGACGGCTAATGAGCAGTTCTTC. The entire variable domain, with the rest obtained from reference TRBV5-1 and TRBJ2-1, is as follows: KAGVTQTPRYLIKTRGQQVTLSCSPISGHRSVSWYQQTPGQGLQFLFEYFSETQRNKGNFPGRFSGRQFSNSRSEMNVSTLELGDSALYLCASSLGTANEQFFGPGTRLTVL.